This TCR beta chain comes out of a study of Ad26.COV2.S vaccination and SARS-CoV-2 variants (TCRdb year 2021). Background for the entire study: Donors in the vaccine arm were drawn from COV1001, a phase I-IIa trial of Ad26.COV2.S in healthy adults that was multicentre, randomized, double-blind and placebo-controlled. Ad26.COV2.S was administered intramuscularly at a dose of 5x10^10 or 1x10^11 viral particles, either as one shot or as two shots given 56 days apart. The specificity and breadth of SARS-CoV-2-reactive T cell receptors after Ad26.COV2.S vaccination were assessed by TCRbeta repertoire sequencing. The TCR-sequenced set comprised approximately 32 samples: 19 Ad26.COV2.S vaccine recipients, 5 placebo recipients and 8 SARS-CoV-2 convalescent individuals. Participants in the trial were split at random into five groups of five each, receiving low-dose or high-dose Ad26.COV2.S once or twice, or else placebo on both occasions. Investigators remained blinded to trial group allocation during experiments and outcome assessment. What the authors observed across the whole study: Comparing responses between vaccine doses or regimens was not something the study was powered to do. The authors noted that the TCR breadth and depth analyses may have underestimated total T cell responses. Ad26.COV2.S recipients had higher spike-specific TCR breadth than placebo recipients (P = 0.0014). Vaccine and placebo recipients had comparable non-spike TCR breadth, which fits with the vaccine containing only spike. After vaccination, substantial breadth of spike-specific CD8+ and CD4+ T cell responses was reported.

Read against the paper, the sample's treatment or condition label means: around 19 received Ad26.COV2.S at low or high dose, single or two shots; 5 received placebo; per-sample allocation not given. For vaccine and placebo recipients, repertoires were sequenced using samples collected on day 63 after the first injection. Cohort 1b enrolled 25 adults aged 18-55 years at a single site in Boston, USA, between 29 July and 7 August 2020. Ad26.COV2.S consisted of a replication-incompetent adenovirus type 26 vector by which a prefusion-stabilized SARS-CoV-2 spike protein from the original Wuhan strain was expressed. About this clone itself: Its antigen is currently not known. The sample holds no much larger clone one base away, and base qualities are not on file.

Inclusive of the bounding cysteine and phenylalanine, the CDR3 is 14 residues long. The kept DNA is CDR3 alone, 42 bases in frame from the first base. From the germline V gene, CDR1 is SGHVS and CDR2 is FQNEAQ. Relative to germline, V is missing 4 bases and J is missing 4 bases, with 2 bases of the junction outside any gene match. TCRbeta CDR3 regions were sequenced with the immunoSEQ Assay. After extraction, genomic DNA underwent amplification by bias-controlled multiplex PCR, followed by high-throughput sequencing. The paper's processing steps were these. Collapsing and filtering of sequences were performed to quantify the absolute abundance of each unique TCRbeta CDR3 region. T cell fraction was estimated by normalization of TCRbeta template counts to usable DNA, with usable DNA being measured through amplification of reference genes present in all nucleated cells. Repertoire TCRs were annotated as SARS-CoV-2-specific when V gene, CDR3 amino acid sequence and J gene were exactly matched to a known reactive TCR set. The reference SARS-CoV-2 TCR set was obtained from MIRA and was filtered for enrichment in COVID-19-positive ImmuneCODE repertoires, whereby public or cross-reactive TCRs were removed. Using the MIRA antigens, annotated TCRs were further analysed by specific ORF or by position within an ORF. Depth was the summed frequency of annotated unique rearrangements, while breadth was defined as annotated unique rearrangements over total unique productive rearrangements. Two-sided Wilcoxon rank-sum tests were used to compare TCR breadth between groups. As stored in TCRdb, this immuneACCESS dataset retains in-frame rearrangements with V and J assigned. A fraction of the clones does not appear; measured against another copy, unresolved V genes explain less than half of the discrepancy, and the remainder lacks a known reason. V, J and clone size are those of that table, while D and trimming were read from the DNA. This sample is represented by 300,000 to 350,000 clones; approximately 90% of them were singletons. Of the sample, under 6% is held by the ten largest clones.

This specimen was peripheral blood, taken in a trial of Ad26.COV2.S vaccine versus placebo. The chain is assembled from TRBV7-8 and TRBJ2-3, with 10 bases in between that match TRBD1. This clonotype was sampled from a person aged 18-65 years who received the Ad26.COV2.S COVID-19 vaccine or a placebo. The CDR3 region has the sequence CASSWDRGSDTQYF. The nucleotides are TGTGCCAGCAGCTGGGACAGGGGATCAGATACGCAGTATTTT.